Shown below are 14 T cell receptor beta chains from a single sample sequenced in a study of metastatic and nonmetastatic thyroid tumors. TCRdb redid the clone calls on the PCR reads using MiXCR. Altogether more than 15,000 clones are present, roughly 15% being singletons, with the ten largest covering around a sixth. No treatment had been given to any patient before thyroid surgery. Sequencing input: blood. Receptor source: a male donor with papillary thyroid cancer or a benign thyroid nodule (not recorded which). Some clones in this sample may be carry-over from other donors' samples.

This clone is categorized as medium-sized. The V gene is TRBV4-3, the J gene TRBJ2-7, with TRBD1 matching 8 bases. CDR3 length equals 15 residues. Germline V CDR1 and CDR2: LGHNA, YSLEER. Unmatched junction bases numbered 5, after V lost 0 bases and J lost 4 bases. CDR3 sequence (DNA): TGCGCCAGCAGCCAAGATCTTAGGACAGGGTACGAGCAGTACTTC. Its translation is CASSQDLRTGYEQYF.

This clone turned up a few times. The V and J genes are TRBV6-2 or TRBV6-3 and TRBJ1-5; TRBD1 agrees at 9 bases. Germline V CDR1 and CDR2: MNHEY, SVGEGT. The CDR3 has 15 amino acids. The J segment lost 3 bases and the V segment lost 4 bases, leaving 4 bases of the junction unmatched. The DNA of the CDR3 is TGTGCCAGCAGTTCGGACAGGGGCCCCAATCAGCCCCAGCATTTT. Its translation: CASSSDRGPNQPQHF.

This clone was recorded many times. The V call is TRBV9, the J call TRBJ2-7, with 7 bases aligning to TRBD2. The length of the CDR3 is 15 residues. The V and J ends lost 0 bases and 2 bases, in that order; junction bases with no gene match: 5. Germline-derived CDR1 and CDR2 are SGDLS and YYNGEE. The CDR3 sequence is CASSVGLAGTYEQYF. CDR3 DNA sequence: TGTGCCAGCAGCGTAGGACTAGCCGGGACCTACGAGCAGTACTTC. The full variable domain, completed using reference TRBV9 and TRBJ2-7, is DSGVTQTPKHLITATGQRVTLRCSPRSGDLSVYWYQQSLDQGLQFLIQYYNGEERAKGNILERFSAQQFPDLHSELNLSSLELGDSALYFCASSVGLAGTYEQYFGPGTRLTVT.

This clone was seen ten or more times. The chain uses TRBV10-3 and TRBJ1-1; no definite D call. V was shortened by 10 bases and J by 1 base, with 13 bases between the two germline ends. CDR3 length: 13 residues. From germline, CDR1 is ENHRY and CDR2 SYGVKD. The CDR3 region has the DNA TGTGCCAGTAACAGTTTTGAGAACACTGAAGCTTTCTTT. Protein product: CASNSFENTEAFF.

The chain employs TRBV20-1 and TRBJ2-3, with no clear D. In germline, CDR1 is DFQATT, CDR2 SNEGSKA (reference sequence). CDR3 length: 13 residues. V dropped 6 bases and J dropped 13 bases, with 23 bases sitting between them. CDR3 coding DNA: TGCAGTGCCTTACCCTTGAGTACAGATTGGGAGTATTTT. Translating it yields CSALPLSTDWEYF.

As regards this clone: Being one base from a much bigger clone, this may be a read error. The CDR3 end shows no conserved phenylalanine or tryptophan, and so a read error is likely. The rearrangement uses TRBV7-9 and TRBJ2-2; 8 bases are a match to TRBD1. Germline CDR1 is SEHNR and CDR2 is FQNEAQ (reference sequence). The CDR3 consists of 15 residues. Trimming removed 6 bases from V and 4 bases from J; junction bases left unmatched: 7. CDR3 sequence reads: CASRPGQAGTGELFS. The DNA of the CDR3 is TGTGCCAGCAGGCCGGGACAGGCGGGCACCGGGGAGCTGTTTTCT.

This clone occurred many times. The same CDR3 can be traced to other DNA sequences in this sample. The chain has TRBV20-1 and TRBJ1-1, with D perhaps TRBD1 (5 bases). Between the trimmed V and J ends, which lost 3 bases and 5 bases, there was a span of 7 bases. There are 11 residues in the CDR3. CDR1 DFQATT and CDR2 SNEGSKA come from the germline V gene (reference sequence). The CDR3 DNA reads TGCAGTGCTAGTAGGGGTACTGAAGCTTTCTTT. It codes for CSASRGTEAFF.

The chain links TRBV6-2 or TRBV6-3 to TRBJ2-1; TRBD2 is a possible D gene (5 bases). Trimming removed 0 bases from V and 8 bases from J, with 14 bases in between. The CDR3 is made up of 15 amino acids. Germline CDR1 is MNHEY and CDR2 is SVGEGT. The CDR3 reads CASSYSNGRADEQFF. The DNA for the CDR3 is TGTGCCAGCAGTTACTCGAACGGGCGGGCGGATGAGCAGTTCTTC.

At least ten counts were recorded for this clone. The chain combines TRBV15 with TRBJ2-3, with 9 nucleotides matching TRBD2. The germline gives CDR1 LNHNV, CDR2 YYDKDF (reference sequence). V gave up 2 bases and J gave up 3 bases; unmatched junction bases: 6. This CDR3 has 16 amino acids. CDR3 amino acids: CATSRIRGLATDTQYF. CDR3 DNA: TGTGCCACCAGCAGAATCCGAGGACTAGCGACAGATACGCAGTATTTT.

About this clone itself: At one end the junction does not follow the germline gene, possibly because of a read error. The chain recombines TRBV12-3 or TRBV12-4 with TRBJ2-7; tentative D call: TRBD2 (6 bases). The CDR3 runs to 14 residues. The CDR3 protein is CASSLSEGSYKQYF. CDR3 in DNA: TGTGCCAGCAGTTTATCGGAGGGGTCCTACAAGCAGTACTTC.

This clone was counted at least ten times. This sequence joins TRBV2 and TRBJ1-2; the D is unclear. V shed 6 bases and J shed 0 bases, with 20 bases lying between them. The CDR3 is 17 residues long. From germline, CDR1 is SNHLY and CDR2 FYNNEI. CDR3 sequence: CASSPGWGTETNYGYTF. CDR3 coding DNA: TGTGCCAGCAGCCCAGGATGGGGTACAGAAACTAACTATGGCTACACCTTC.

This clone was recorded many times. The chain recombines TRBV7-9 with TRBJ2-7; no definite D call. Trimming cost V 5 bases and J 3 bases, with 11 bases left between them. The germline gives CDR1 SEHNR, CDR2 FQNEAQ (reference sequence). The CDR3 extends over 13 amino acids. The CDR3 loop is CASSHLTGYEQYF. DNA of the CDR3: TGTGCCAGCAGCCACCTGACCGGCTACGAGCAGTACTTC.

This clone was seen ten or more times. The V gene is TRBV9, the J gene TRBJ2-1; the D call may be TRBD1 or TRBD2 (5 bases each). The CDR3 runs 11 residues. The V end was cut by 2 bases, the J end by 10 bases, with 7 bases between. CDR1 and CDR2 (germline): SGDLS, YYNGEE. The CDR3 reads CASSVGEEQFF. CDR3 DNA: TGTGCCAGCAGCGTGGGGGAGGAGCAGTTCTTC.

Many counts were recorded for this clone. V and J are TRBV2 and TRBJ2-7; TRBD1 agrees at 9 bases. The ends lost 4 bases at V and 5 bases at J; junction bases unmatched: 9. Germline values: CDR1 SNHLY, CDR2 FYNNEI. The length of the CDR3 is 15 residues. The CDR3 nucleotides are TGTGCCAGCAGTGTCCCGGGACAGGGTATCCACGAGCAGTACTTC. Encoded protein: CASSVPGQGIHEQYF.